Detailed here is one TCR beta chain. The source of the sample is a study of beta chain features in type 1 diabetes. V gave up 5 bases and J gave up 8 bases, with 10 bases separating them. The CDR3 is 13 residues long. Germline values: CDR1 LNHDA, CDR2 SQIVND (reference sequence). TCRB transcripts that were expressed got sequenced, as all of the isolated RNA had been reverse transcribed. The data were produced by immunoSEQ multiplex PCR, yet TCRdb's version contains in-frame clones alone and is incomplete. This sample carries 300,000 to 350,000 clones, around a fifth of them seen once, and the ten largest clones take 0.044%.

The chain joins TRBV19 to TRBJ1-6, with D tentatively TRBD1 (5 bases). Sequenced: naive CD4+ T cells from blood. The sequence derives from a woman between 18 and 30 years old in good health. The CDR3 region is CASSERGHSPLHF. The CDR3 nucleotides are TGTGCCAGTAGTGAAAGGGGTCATTCACCCCTCCACTTT.